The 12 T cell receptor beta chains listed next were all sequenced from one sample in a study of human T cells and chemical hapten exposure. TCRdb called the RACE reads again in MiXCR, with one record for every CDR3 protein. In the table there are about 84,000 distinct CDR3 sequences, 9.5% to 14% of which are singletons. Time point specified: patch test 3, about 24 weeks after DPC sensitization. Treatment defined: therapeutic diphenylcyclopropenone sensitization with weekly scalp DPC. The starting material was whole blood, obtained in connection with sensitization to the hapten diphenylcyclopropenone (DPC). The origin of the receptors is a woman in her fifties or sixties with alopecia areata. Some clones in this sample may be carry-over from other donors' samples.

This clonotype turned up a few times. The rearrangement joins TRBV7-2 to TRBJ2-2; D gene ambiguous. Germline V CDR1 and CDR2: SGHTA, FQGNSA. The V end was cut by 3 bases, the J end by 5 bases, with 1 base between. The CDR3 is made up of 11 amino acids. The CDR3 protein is CASSFTGELFF. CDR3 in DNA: TGTGCCAGCAGCTTTACCGGGGAGCTGTTTTTT.

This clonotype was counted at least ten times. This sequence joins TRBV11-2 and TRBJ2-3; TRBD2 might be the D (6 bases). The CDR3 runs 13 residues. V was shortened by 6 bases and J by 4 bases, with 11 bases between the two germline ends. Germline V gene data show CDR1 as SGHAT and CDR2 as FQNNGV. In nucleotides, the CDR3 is TGTGCCAGCAGTTTAAGACTAGCAGATACGCAGTATTTT. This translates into CASSLRLADTQYF.

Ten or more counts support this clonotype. CDR3 in DNA: TGCAGTGGGGGGGGTACCATGAACACTGAAGCTTTCTTT. It is translated as CSGGGTMNTEAFF. This chain joins TRBV20-1 and TRBJ1-1, with D possibly matching TRBD1 (5 bases). CDR1 is DFQATT, CDR2 SNEGSKA, per germline (reference sequence). CDR3 length: 13 residues. V was clipped by 7 bases and J by 0 bases, with 12 bases between them.

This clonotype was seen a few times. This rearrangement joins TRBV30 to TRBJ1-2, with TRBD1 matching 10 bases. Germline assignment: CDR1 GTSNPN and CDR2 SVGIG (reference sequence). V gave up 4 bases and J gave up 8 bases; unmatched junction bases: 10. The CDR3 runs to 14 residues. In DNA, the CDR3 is TGTGCCTGGACCGGACAGGGGGTGGGATCCGGCTACACCTTC. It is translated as CAWTGQGVGSGYTF. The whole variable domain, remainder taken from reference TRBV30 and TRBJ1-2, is SQTIHQWPATLVQPVGSPLSLECTVEGTSNPNLYWYRQAAGRGLQLLFYSVGIGQISSEVPQNLSASRPQDRQFILSSKKLLLSDSGFYLCAWTGQGVGSGYTFGSGTRLTVV.

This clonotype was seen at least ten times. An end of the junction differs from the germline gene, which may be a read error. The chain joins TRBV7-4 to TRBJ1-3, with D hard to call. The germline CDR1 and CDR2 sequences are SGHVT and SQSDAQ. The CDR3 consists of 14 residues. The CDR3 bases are TGTGCCAGCAGCGCGAGGGCCTCTGAAAACACCATATATTTT. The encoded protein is CASSARASENTIYF.

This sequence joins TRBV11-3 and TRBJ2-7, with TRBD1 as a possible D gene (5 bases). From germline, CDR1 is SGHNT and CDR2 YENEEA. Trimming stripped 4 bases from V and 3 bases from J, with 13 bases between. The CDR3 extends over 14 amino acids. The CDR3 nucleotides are TGTGCCAGCAGCTCCCCGACAGAAAACTACGAGCAGTACTTC. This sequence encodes CASSSPTENYEQYF.

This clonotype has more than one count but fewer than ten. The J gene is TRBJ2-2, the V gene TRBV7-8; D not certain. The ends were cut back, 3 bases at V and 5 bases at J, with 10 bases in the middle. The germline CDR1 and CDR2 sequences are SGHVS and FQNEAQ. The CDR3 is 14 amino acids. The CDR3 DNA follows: TGTGCCAGCAGCTTTTCACTACGGACCGGGGAGCTGTTTTTT. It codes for CASSFSLRTGELFF.

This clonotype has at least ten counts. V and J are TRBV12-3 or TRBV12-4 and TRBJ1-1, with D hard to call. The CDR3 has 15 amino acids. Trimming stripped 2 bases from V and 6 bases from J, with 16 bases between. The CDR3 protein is CASSLRRAPGAEAFF. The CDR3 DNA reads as TGTGCCAGCAGTTTAAGAAGGGCGCCGGGCGCTGAAGCTTTCTTT.

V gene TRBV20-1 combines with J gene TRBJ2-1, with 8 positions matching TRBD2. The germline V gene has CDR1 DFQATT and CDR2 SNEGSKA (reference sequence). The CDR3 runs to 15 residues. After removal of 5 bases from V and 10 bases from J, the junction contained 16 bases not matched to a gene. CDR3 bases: TGCAGTGCTCCCGCACTAGCGGATACCGGGAGAGAGCAGTTCTTC. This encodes CSAPALADTGREQFF.

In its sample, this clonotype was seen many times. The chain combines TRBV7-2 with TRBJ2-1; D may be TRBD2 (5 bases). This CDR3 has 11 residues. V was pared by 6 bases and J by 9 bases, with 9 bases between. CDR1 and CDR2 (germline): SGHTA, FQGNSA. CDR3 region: CASRWEFEQFF. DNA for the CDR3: TGTGCCAGCAGGTGGGAGTTTGAGCAGTTCTTC.

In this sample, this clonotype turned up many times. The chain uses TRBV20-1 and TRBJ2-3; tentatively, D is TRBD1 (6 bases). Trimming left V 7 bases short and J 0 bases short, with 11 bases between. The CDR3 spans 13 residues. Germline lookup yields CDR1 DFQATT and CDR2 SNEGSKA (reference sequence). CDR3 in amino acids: CSVDRPSTDTQYF. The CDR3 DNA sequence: TGCAGTGTCGACAGGCCTAGCACAGATACGCAGTATTTT.

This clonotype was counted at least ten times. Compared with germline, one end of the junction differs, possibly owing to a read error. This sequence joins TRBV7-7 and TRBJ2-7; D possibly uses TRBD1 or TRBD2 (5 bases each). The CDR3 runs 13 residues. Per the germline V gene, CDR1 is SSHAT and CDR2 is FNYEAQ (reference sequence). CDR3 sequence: CASSRDVGHEQYF. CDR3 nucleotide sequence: TGTGCTAGCAGCCGGGACGTGGGCCACGAGCAGTACTTC.